The 16 T cell receptor beta chains presented below share a single source sample, sequenced in a study of cytomegalovirus exposure and HLA in healthy donors. The PCR made use of 60 Vbeta and 13 Jbeta primers. Profiled with immunoSEQ multiplex PCR; TCRdb holds only in-frame clones, not every one. The top ten clones hold about 0.93% of a sample with 150,000 or so clones, over 75% of them seen once. Sequencing was performed on PBMCs. These receptors were obtained from a woman between 45 and 60 years old in good health and CMV-seropositive.

The rearrangement joins TRBV28 to TRBJ2-1; 9 bases are shared with TRBD1. The V segment lost 6 bases and the J segment 4 bases; nucleotides outside the gene matches: 7. Germline lookup yields CDR1 MDHEN and CDR2 SYDVKM. The CDR3 is 15 residues long. CDR3 sequence reads: CASSLPGTGYNEQFF. The CDR3 DNA reads as TGTGCCAGCAGCCTTCCCGGGACAGGGTACAATGAGCAGTTCTTC.

A few counts support this clone. CDR3 sequence: CASSPGGVYSGANVLTF. CDR3 in DNA: TGTGCCAGCAGTCCTGGGGGGGTCTACTCTGGGGCCAACGTCCTGACTTTC. The rearrangement joins TRBV27 to TRBJ2-6; 7 positions match TRBD2. Unmatched junction bases numbered 7, after V lost 5 bases and J lost 0 bases. The germline gives CDR1 MNHEY, CDR2 SMNVEV (reference sequence). The CDR3 consists of 17 residues.

This chain connects TRBV7-9 to TRBJ2-1, with 9 nucleotides matching TRBD2. CDR1 is SEHNR and CDR2 is FQNEAQ in the germline V gene (reference sequence). The CDR3 is 18 residues long. J gave up 6 bases and V 0 bases, and 12 bases lay outside the gene matches. CDR3 loop: CASSLAVLAGGITNEQFF. The CDR3 coding sequence is TGTGCCAGCAGCTTAGCGGTTCTCGCGGGAGGGATAACCAATGAGCAGTTCTTC.

This clone was detected only a few times. The CDR3: CASSKTNRGPYEQYF. The CDR3 DNA is TGTGCCAGCAGCAAGACTAACAGGGGGCCCTACGAGCAGTACTTC. The chain carries TRBV6-5 and TRBJ2-7; 9 positions agree with TRBD1. There are 15 residues in the CDR3. The germline V gene encodes CDR1 MNHEY and CDR2 SVGAGI. The V and J ends lost 6 bases and 2 bases, in that order; junction bases with no gene match: 8.

The rearrangement joins TRBV28 to TRBJ1-1; D gene uncertain. Germline CDR1 reads MDHEN; CDR2 reads SYDVKM. The CDR3 loop spans 13 amino acids. V gave up 5 bases and J gave up 0 bases, with 7 bases separating them. CDR3 loop: CASSGLLNTEAFF. The DNA for the CDR3 is TGTGCCAGCAGTGGACTGCTGAACACTGAAGCTTTCTTT.

The rearrangement links TRBV7-2 to TRBJ1-1; D gene uncertain. Trimming pared 0 bases from V and 1 base from J, leaving 12 bases between. Germline V gene data show CDR1 as SGHTA and CDR2 as FQGNSA. The CDR3 has 16 amino acids. The CDR3 is CASSLAQEHWNTEAFF. The CDR3 region has the DNA TGTGCCAGCAGCTTAGCGCAGGAACACTGGAACACTGAAGCTTTCTTT. The whole variable domain, remainder taken from reference TRBV7-2 and TRBJ1-1, is GAGVSQSPSNKVTEKGKDVELRCDPISGHTALYWYRQSLGQGLEFLIYFQGNSAPDKSGLPSDRFSAERTGGSVSTLTIQRTQQEDSAVYLCASSLAQEHWNTEAFFGQGTRLTVV.

V gene TRBV7-9 combines with J gene TRBJ1-2; TRBD1 aligns across 8 bases. CDR1 is SEHNR, CDR2 FQNEAQ, per germline (reference sequence). The CDR3 loop spans 14 amino acids. The ends lost 3 bases at V and 4 bases at J; junction bases unmatched: 4. The CDR3, as DNA: TGTGCCAGCAGCTTGCAGGGGGCTAGCTATGGCTACACCTTC. This translates into CASSLQGASYGYTF.

This clone is labeled medium-sized. V is TRBV7-2 and J is TRBJ2-2, with TRBD2 as a possible D gene (6 bases). Trimming cost V 11 bases and J 4 bases, with 11 bases left between them. Germline CDR1 SGHTA, CDR2 FQGNSA. This CDR3 has 12 amino acids. The CDR3 spells CAGGAATGELFF. DNA for the CDR3: TGTGCCGGAGGGGCAGCCACCGGGGAGCTGTTTTTT.

V is TRBV7-2 and J is TRBJ2-1, with TRBD1 as a possible D gene (5 bases). The germline CDR1 and CDR2 sequences are SGHTA and FQGNSA. V was pared by 5 bases and J by 4 bases, with 15 bases between. This CDR3 is built from 15 residues. Written as DNA, the CDR3 is TGTGCCAGCAGCACCGGACAATCACCATACAATGAGCAGTTCTTC. Amino acids: CASSTGQSPYNEQFF.

The rearrangement uses TRBV28 and TRBJ1-2; D uncertain. Trimming stripped 5 bases from V and 0 bases from J, with 13 bases between. Germline CDR1 reads MDHEN; CDR2 reads SYDVKM. This CDR3 spans 15 amino acids. CDR3 amino acids: CASSLMTEPNYGYTF. For the CDR3, the DNA is TGTGCCAGCAGTCTGATGACGGAGCCTAACTATGGCTACACCTTC.

The CDR3 protein is CASSLGGGGQETQYF. The CDR3 DNA reads as TGTGCCAGCAGCTTAGGGGGAGGGGGGCAAGAGACCCAGTACTTC. The V gene is TRBV7-2, the J gene TRBJ2-5, with D perhaps matching TRBD2 (7 bases). The V gene's germline CDR1 is SGHTA and CDR2 FQGNSA. This CDR3 comprises 15 residues. V lost 1 base and J 2 bases, leaving 11 bases between the germline ends.

The chain links TRBV7-9 to TRBJ1-2; 7 nucleotides line up with TRBD1. V lost 4 bases and J lost 1; bases outside the gene matches: 18. The CDR3 spans 19 residues. CDR1 is SEHNR and CDR2 is FQNEAQ in the germline V gene (reference sequence). CDR3 loop: CASSSTYGINRGDNYGYTF. The CDR3 DNA sequence: TGTGCCAGCAGCTCGACGTATGGGATTAACAGGGGTGATAACTATGGCTACACCTTC.

The chain couples TRBV28 to TRBJ1-2; D possibly corresponds to TRBD1 (5 bases). Germline lookup yields CDR1 MDHEN and CDR2 SYDVKM. The CDR3 loop spans 15 amino acids. Trimming shortened V by 3 bases and J by 7 bases, and 18 bases separated the two germline ends. The CDR3 DNA is TGTGCCAGCAGTTTCTACAGGTGGGGTTCGGTTGGCTACACCTTC. This encodes CASSFYRWGSVGYTF.

The chain carries TRBV5-1 and TRBJ1-2; the D gene is possibly TRBD1 (5 bases). V was trimmed by 4 bases and J by 7 bases, leaving 20 bases between them. From germline, CDR1 is SGHRS and CDR2 YFSETQ. The length of the CDR3 is 15 residues. The CDR3 here is CASSPEYRAGGGYTF. In nucleotides, the CDR3 is TGCGCCAGCAGCCCGGAATATAGGGCCGGGGGTGGCTACACCTTC. The full variable domain, rest sourced from reference TRBV5-1 and TRBJ1-2, is KAGVTQTPRYLIKTRGQQVTLSCSPISGHRSVSWYQQTPGQGLQFLFEYFSETQRNKGNFPGRFSGRQFSNSRSEMNVSTLELGDSALYLCASSPEYRAGGGYTFGSGTRLTVV.

The chain is built from TRBV4-3 and TRBJ1-1, with 7 bases identical to TRBD1. This CDR3 region has 15 residues. The germline CDR1 and CDR2 sequences are LGHNA and YSLEER. V was pared by 2 bases and J by 4 bases, with 7 bases of the junction left unmatched. The CDR3 nucleotides are TGCGCCAGCAGCCAAAACACAGGGGTGGGCACTGAAGCTTTCTTT. Translation: CASSQNTGVGTEAFF.

The chain carries TRBV5-6 and TRBJ2-3; 11 positions match TRBD2. Germline loops: CDR1 SGHDT, CDR2 YYEEEE. The CDR3 sequence is 16 residues long. J lost 2 bases, V lost 3 bases, and 5 bases had no gene match. CDR3 residues: CASSWRLAGITDTQYF. In DNA form, the CDR3 reads TGTGCCAGCAGCTGGAGACTAGCGGGAATCACAGATACGCAGTATTTT.